The sequence of this T cell receptor (beta chain) was determined in a study of OX40 agonist ivuxolimab in advanced cancers. Method: immunoSEQ multiplex PCR; TCRdb's copy keeps in-frame clones and lacks some. The sample includes 75,000 to 100,000 clones, 87% of them seen just once. The CDR3 extends over 15 amino acids. V shed 4 bases and J shed 6 bases, with 16 bases lying between them. CDR1 and CDR2 from the germline V gene are SGHNT and YYREEE (reference sequence). The chain recombines TRBV5-4 with TRBJ2-2; the D call may be TRBD1 or TRBD2 (6 bases each). This material consisted of CD4+ or CD8+ T cells sorted from blood, taken in a trial of the OX40 agonist ivuxolimab. The clonotype was recovered from an adult with an advanced solid tumor such as melanoma, head and neck, liver or kidney cancer. CDR3 bases: TGTGCCAGCAGCCGAACCGGGGGCGCGGCCGGGGAGCTGTTTTTT. Its protein is CASSRTGGAAGELFF. The full variable domain, with the rest looked up from reference TRBV5-4 and TRBJ2-2, is ETGVTQSPTHLIKTRGQQVTLRCSSQSGHNTVSWYQQALGQGPQFIFQYYREEENGRGNFPPRFSGLQFPNYSSELNVNALELDDSALYLCASSRTGGAAGELFFGEGSRLTVL.